This T cell receptor (beta chain) was recovered during a study of blood T cell repertoires in COVID-19 (dated by TCRdb to the early 2020s). Looking at the study overall: The collaborator samples originated in the United States, Italy and Spain and spanned the acute and convalescent phases of COVID-19. The material from the prospective study consisted of cDNA or gDNA derived from T cells, B-cell-depleted T cells, or PBMCs. The dataset comprised deeply sampled blood TCRbeta repertoires from subjects exposed to, actively infected with, or recovered from COVID-19. The repertoires were released in a freely available public database intended as a resource for research on the immune response to SARS-CoV-2. Samples were obtained from the ongoing ImmuneRACE study (first 160 participants) and from 1,000 to 1,500 subjects provided by 6 global collaborators. Nearly every sample came with metadata listing a de-identified subject ID, COVID-19 status, age in years and sex. Where available, HLA class I and class II types were obtained from metadata supplied by the sample provider rather than from assay-based typing.

Results the study describes overall, beyond this receptor: How much clinical and demographic metadata was included differed by source and by participant, and the metadata was provided uncurated.

In the case of this clone: Its recognized antigen is unknown. No much larger clonotype is one base removed from it; base qualities were not supplied.

Per the germline V gene (reference sequence), SGHKS is the CDR1 and YYEKEE is the CDR2. V lost 4 bases and J lost 5 bases, and the count of bases not matched to a germline gene is 4. From the cysteine through the phenylalanine, the CDR3 covers 13 amino acids. Only the CDR3 DNA is retained, 39 bases long and in frame from the first base. Whole blood was collected in K2EDTA tubes by collaborating institutions according to the institutions' own protocols. For TCRbeta analysis, collaborators shipped samples as frozen whole blood, isolated PBMCs, or DNA extracted from either of those sample types. TCRbeta CDR3 regions were amplified from genomic DNA using the immunoSEQ Assay, a bias-controlled multiplex PCR. The authors' pipeline ran thus. The number of nucleated cells in each sample was estimated by amplification of reference gene primers within the assay. To quantify the absolute abundance of each unique TCRbeta CDR3 rearrangement, sequence reads were collapsed and filtered. For each sample, productive Simpson clonality was calculated as the square root of Simpson's diversity index over productive rearrangements. As stored in TCRdb, this immuneACCESS dataset retains in-frame rearrangements with V and J assigned. A fraction of the clones does not appear; measured against another copy, unresolved V genes explain less than half of the discrepancy, and the remainder lacks a known reason. The V and J calls and the clone size are those of that table, but D and trimming were determined from the DNA. Across this sample there are about 160,000 clones, with 86% seen only once. The ten largest clones take up about 7% of the sample.

Recombination joined TRBV5-5 with TRBJ2-5; 8 central nucleotides agree with TRBD1. This sequence originates from a man aged 50 to 59 with active or convalescent COVID-19. Sequenced sample: peripheral blood. The nucleotide sequence is given as TGTGCCAGCAGCAACGACAGGGGTGAGACCCAGTACTTC. Translation gives CASSNDRGETQYF.